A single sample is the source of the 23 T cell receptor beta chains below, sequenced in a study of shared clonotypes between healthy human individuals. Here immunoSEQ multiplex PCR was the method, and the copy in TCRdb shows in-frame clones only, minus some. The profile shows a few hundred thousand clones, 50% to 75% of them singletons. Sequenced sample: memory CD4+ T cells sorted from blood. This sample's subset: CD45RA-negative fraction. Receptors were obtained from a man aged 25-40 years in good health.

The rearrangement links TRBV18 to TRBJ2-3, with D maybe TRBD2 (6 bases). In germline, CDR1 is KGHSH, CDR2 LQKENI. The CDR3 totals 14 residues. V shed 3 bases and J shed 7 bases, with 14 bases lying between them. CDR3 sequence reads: CASSPGLARHTQYF. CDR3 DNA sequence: TGTGCCAGCTCACCTGGGCTAGCGAGGCATACGCAGTATTTT.

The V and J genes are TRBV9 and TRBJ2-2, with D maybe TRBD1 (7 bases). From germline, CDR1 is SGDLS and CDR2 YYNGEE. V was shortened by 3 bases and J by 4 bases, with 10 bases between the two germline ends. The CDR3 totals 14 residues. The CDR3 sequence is CASSAQGGTGELFF. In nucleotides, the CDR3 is TGTGCCAGCAGCGCCCAGGGGGGCACCGGGGAGCTGTTTTTT.

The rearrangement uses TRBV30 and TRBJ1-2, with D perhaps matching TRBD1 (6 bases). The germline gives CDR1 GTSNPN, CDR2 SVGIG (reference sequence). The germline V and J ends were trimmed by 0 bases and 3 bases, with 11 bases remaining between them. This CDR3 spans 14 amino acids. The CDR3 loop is CAWSVGRGHYGYTF. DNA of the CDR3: TGTGCCTGGAGTGTTGGACGGGGGCACTATGGCTACACCTTC.

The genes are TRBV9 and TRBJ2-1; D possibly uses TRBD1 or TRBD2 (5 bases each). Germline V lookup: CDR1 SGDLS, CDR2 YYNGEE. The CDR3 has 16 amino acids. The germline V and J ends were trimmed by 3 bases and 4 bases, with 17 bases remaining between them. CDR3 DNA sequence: TGTGCCAGCAGCGAGCACAGACCGGGGCTATACAATGAGCAGTTCTTC. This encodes CASSEHRPGLYNEQFF.

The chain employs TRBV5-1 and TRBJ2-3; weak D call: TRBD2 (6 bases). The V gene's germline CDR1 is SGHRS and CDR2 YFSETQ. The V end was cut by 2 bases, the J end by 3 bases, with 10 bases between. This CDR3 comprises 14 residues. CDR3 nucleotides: TGCGCCAGCAGCTTCGAGGGAGGTACAGATACGCAGTATTTT. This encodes CASSFEGGTDTQYF.

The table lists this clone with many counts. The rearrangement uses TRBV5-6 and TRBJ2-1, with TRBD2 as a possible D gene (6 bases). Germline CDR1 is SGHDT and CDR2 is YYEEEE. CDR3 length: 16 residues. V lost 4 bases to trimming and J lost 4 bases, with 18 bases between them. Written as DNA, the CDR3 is TGTGCCAGCAGCCATCTCTCTGACGGGAGTTACAATGAGCAGTTCTTC. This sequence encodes CASSHLSDGSYNEQFF. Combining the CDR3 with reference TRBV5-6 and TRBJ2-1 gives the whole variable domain DAGVTQSPTHLIKTRGQQVTLRCSPKSGHDTVSWYQQALGQGPQFIFQYYEEEERQRGNFPDRFSGHQFPNYSSELNVNALLLGDSALYLCASSHLSDGSYNEQFFGPGTRLTVL.

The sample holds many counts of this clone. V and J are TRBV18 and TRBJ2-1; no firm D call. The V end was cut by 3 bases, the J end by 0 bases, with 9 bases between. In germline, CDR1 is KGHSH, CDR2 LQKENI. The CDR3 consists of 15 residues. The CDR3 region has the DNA TGTGCCAGCTCACCCATGGTGTCCTCCTACAATGAGCAGTTCTTC. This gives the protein CASSPMVSSYNEQFF.

Here the CDR3 reads CASSLSGTETYEQYF. In DNA, the CDR3 is TGTGCCAGCAGCCTATCCGGGACAGAGACGTACGAGCAGTACTTC. This rearrangement joins TRBV7-2 to TRBJ2-7; 7 nucleotides line up with TRBD1. Germline assignment: CDR1 SGHTA and CDR2 FQGNSA. The CDR3 length is 15 residues. Losses at the gene ends were 5 bases for V and 4 bases for J; bases not matched to a gene: 11.

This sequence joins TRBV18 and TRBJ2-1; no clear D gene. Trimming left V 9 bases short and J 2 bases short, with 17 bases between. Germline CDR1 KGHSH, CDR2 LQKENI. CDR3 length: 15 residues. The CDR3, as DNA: TGTGCCAGTTCCCTTATAGGCGGAACCTACAATGAGCAGTTCTTC. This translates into CASSLIGGTYNEQFF.

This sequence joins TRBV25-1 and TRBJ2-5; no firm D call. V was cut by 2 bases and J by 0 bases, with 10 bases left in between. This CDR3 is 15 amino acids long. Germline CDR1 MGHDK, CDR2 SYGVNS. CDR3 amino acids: CASSEKGRNQETQYF. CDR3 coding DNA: TGTGCCAGCAGTGAAAAAGGCCGGAACCAAGAGACCCAGTACTTC. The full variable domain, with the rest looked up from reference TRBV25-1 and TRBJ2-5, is EADIYQTPRYLVIGTGKKITLECSQTMGHDKMYWYQQDPGMELHLIHYSYGVNSTEKGDLSSESTVSRIRTEHFPLTLESARPSHTSQYLCASSEKGRNQETQYFGPGTRLLVL.

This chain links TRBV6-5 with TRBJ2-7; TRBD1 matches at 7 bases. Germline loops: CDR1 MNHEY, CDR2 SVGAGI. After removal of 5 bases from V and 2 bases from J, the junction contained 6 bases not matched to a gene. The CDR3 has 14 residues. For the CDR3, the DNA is TGTGCCAGCAGTCAGATCGACAGGGCCTACGAGCAGTACTTC. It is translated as CASSQIDRAYEQYF.

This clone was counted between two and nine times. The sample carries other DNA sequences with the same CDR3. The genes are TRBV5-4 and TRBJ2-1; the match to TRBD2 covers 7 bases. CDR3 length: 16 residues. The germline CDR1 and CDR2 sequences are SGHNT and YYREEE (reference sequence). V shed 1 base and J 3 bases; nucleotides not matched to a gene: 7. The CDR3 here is CASSLTTSVGYNEQFF. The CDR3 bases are TGTGCCAGCAGCTTGACCACTAGCGTAGGCTACAATGAGCAGTTCTTC.

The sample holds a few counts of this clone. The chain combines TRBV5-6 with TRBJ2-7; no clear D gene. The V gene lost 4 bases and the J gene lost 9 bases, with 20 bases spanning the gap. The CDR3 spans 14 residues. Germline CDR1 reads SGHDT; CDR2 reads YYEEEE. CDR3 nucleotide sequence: TGTGCCAGCAGCCCCCTGGGAACCTCATCTTGGCAGTACTTC. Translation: CASSPLGTSSWQYF.

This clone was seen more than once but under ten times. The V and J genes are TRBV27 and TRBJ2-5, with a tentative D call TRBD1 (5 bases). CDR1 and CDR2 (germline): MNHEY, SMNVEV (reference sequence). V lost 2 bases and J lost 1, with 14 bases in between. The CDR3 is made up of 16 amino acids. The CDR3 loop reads CASSLRAGWGQETQYF. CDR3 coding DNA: TGTGCCAGCAGTTTAAGGGCAGGGTGGGGCCAAGAGACCCAGTACTTC.

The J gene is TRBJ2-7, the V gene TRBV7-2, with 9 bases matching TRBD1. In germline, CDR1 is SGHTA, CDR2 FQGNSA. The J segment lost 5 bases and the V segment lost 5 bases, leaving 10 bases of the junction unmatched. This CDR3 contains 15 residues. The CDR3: CASSTRTGVVDEQYF. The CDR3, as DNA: TGTGCCAGCAGCACGCGGACAGGGGTGGTTGACGAGCAGTACTTC.

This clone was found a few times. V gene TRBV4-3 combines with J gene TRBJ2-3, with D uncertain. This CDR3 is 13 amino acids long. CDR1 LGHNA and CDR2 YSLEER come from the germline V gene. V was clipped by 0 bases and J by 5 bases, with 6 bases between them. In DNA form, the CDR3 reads TGCGCCAGCAGCCAAGATCTGGAAGATACGCAGTATTTT. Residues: CASSQDLEDTQYF.

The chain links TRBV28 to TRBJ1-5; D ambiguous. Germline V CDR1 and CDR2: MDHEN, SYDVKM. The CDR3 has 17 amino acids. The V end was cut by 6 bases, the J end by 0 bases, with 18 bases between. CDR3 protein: CASRSGRPLYSNQPQHF. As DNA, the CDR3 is TGTGCCAGCAGATCCGGGAGGCCTCTATATAGCAATCAGCCCCAGCATTTT.

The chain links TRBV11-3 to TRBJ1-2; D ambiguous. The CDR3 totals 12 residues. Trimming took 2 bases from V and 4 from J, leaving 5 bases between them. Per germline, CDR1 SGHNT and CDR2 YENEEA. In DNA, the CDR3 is TGTGCCAGCAGCTTATCCAGCTATGGCTACACCTTC. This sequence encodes CASSLSSYGYTF.

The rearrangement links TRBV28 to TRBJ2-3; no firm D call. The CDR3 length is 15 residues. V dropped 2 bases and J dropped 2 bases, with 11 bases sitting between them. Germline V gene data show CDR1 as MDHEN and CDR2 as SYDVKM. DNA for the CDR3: TGTGCCAGCAGTTTAGGTTTAAGGGTCACAGATACGCAGTATTTT. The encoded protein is CASSLGLRVTDTQYF.

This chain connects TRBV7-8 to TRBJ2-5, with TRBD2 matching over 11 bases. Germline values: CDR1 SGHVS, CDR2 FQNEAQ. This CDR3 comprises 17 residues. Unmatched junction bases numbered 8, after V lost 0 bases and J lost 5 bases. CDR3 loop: CASSLAGTSGSRETQYF. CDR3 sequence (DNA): TGTGCCAGCAGCTTAGCTGGGACTAGCGGATCTAGGGAGACCCAGTACTTC. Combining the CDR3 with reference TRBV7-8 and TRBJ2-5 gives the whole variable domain GAGVSQSPRYKVAKRGQDVALRCDPISGHVSLFWYQQALGQGPEFLTYFQNEAQLDKSGLPSDRFFAERPEGSVSTLKIQRTQQEDSAVYLCASSLAGTSGSRETQYFGPGTRLLVL.

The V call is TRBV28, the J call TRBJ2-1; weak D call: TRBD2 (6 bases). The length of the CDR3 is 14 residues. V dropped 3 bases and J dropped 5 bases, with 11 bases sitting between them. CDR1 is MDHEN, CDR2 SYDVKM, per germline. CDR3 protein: CASSLYGGNNEQFF. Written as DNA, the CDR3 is TGTGCCAGCAGTTTGTATGGGGGGAACAATGAGCAGTTCTTC.

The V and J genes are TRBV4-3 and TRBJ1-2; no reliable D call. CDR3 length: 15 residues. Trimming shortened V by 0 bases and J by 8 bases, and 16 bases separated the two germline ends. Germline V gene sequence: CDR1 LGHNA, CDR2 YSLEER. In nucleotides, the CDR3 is TGCGCCAGCAGCCAAGAACCCTTCGATTTCGGCGGCTACACCTTC. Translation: CASSQEPFDFGGYTF.

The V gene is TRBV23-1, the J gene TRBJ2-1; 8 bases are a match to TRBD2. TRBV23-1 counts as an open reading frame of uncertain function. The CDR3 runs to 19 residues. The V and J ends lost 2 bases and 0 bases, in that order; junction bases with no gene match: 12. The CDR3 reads CASSQAGGVRPSSYNEQFF. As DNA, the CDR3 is TGCGCCAGCAGTCAAGCGGGGGGAGTACGGCCCAGCTCCTACAATGAGCAGTTCTTC.